This T cell receptor beta chain was recovered during a study of blood T cell repertoires in COVID-19 (dated by TCRdb to 2018 to 2021). About the study as a whole: Samples from collaborators originated in the United States, Italy and Spain and spanned both the acute and convalescent phases of COVID-19. HLA class I and class II types, where available, came from metadata supplied by the sample provider rather than from assay-based typing. The samples were drawn from the first 160 participants of the ongoing ImmuneRACE study and from 1,254 subjects provided by 6 global collaborators. The sample metadata nearly always contained a de-identified subject ID, COVID-19 status, age in years and sex. The material from the prospective study consisted of cDNA or gDNA derived from T cells, B-cell-depleted T cells, or PBMCs. The repertoires were released in a freely available public database meant as a resource for research on the immune response to SARS-CoV-2. Subjects who had been exposed to COVID-19, were actively infected with it, or had recovered from it provided the deeply sampled blood TCRbeta repertoires that made up the dataset.

V and J are truncated by 11 bases and 0 bases respectively, leaving an intervening sequence of 25 bases. Counted from cysteine to phenylalanine, this CDR3 has 17 amino acids. Solely the CDR3 DNA is kept, with 51 bases framed from the first base. From a lookup of the germline V gene (reference sequence), CDR1 and CDR2 are LNHDA and SQIVND. Points on this clone: Its cognate antigen has yet to be identified. Base qualities are not at hand, and no much larger clone is one base apart.

In the prospective study, participants were roughly 18 to 95 years old, resided in approximately 25 geographic areas of the United States, and were enrolled through a virtual design. In the prospective study, participants were assigned to cohorts based on the clinical history participants reported in a screening survey and a study questionnaire. Recovered participants in ImmuneRACE Cohort 3 were defined as having two consecutive negative NP/OP PCR tests, clearance from a healthcare professional, or resolution of symptoms. In the prospective study, whole blood, serum and a nasopharyngeal or oropharyngeal swab were collected from each participant by mobile phlebotomists. Additional blood draws and questionnaires over an approximately two-month period could optionally be provided by prospective study participants. Blood samples from the prospective study were shipped frozen or at room temperature prior to DNA extraction.

TCRbeta CDR3 regions were amplified from genomic DNA using the immunoSEQ Assay, a bias-controlled multiplex PCR. The authors' analysis ran thus. Within the assay, amplification of reference gene primers was used to estimate how many nucleated cells each sample contained. To quantify the absolute abundance of each unique TCRbeta CDR3 rearrangement, sequence reads were collapsed and filtered. For each sample, productive Simpson clonality was calculated as the square root of Simpson's diversity index across productive rearrangements. TCRdb holds this immuneACCESS table with in-frame rearrangements only. Some clones are missing; in checked studies, unresolved V genes explain under half, and the rest has no known cause. For V, J and clone size, that table is used; D and trimming come from the DNA. This sample gives some 170,000 clones in total; roughly 88% of them show up just once. Around 15% of the sample rests with the top ten.

Points the paper makes about the study in general: The amount of clinical and demographic metadata varied by source and participant and was provided uncurated.

The sequence is built from TRBV19 and TRBJ1-1; the D segment could be TRBD1, given 5 matching bases. Sequenced sample: PBMCs or T cells enriched from blood (not recorded which). This sequence was found in a man aged 45-65 years who had recovered from COVID-19. The nucleotide sequence is TGTGCCTCTAAACGGGGGGGGAATTATTTCATGAACACTGAAGCTTTCTTT. This encodes CASKRGGNYFMNTEAFF.